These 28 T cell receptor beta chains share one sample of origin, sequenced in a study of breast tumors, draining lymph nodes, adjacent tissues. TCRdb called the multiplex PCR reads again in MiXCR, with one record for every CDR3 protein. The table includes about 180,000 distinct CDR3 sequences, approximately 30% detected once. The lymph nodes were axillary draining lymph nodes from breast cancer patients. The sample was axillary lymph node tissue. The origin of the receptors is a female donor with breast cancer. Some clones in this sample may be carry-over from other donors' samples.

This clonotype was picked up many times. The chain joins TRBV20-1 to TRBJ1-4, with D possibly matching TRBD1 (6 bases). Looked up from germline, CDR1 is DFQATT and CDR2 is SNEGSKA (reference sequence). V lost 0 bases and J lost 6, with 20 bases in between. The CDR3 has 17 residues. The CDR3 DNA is TGCAGTGCTAGAGATCGGATTGCTAACAGGGTGGATGAAAAACTGTTTTTT. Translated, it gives CSARDRIANRVDEKLFF.

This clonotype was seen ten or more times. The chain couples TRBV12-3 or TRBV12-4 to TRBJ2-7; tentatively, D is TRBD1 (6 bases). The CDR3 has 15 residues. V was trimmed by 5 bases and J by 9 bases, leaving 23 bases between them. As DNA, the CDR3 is TGTGCCAGCAGTAGACAGGCGGCCCTGGCAGGCGGGCAGTACTTC. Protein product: CASSRQAALAGGQYF.

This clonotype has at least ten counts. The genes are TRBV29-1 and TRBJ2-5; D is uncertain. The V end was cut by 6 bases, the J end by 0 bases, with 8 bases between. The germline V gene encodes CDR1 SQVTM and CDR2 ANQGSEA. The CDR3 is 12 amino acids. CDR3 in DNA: TGCAGCGTAGGACGGCACCAAGAGACCCAGTACTTC. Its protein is CSVGRHQETQYF.

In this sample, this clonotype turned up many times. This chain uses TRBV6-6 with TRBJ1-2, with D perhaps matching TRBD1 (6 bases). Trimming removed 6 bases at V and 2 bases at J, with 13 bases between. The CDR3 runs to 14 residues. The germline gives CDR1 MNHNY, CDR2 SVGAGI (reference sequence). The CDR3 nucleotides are TGTGCCAGCAGCCCCAAGGGGGGGAACTATGGCTACACCTTC. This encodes CASSPKGGNYGYTF.

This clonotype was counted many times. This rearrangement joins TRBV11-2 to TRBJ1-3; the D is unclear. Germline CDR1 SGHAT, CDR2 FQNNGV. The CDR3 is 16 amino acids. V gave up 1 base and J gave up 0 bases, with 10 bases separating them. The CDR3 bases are TGTGCCAGCAGCTTAGTCCGCAGGAACTCTGGAAACACCATATATTTT. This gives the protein CASSLVRRNSGNTIYF.

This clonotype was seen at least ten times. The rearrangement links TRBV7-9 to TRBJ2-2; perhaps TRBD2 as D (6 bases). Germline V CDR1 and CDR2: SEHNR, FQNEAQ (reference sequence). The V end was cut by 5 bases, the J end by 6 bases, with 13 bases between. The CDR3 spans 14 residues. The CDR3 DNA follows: TGTGCCAGCAGCCAAACGACTAGTGCCGGGGAGCTGTTTTTT. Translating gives CASSQTTSAGELFF.

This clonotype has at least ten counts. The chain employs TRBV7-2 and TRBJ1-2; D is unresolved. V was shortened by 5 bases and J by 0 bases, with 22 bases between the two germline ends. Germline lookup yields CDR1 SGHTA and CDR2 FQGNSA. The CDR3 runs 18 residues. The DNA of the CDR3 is TGTGCCAGCAGCCCTAAGTTAGTCCCAGGAATTACTAACTATGGCTACACCTTC. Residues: CASSPKLVPGITNYGYTF.

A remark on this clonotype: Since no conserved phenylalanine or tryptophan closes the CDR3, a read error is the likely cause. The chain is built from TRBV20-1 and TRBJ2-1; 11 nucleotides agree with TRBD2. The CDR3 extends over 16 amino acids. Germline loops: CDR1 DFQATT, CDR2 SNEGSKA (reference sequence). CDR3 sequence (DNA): TGCGGTGCTCTTAAATGGACTAGCGGGCCGTACAATGAGCAGTTCCTC. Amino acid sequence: CGALKWTSGPYNEQFL.

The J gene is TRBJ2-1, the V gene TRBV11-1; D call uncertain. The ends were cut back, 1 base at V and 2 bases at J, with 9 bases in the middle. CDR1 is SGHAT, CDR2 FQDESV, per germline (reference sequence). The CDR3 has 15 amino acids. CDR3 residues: CASSLESFPYNEQFF. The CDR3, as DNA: TGTGCCAGCAGCTTAGAATCCTTCCCCTACAATGAGCAGTTCTTC.

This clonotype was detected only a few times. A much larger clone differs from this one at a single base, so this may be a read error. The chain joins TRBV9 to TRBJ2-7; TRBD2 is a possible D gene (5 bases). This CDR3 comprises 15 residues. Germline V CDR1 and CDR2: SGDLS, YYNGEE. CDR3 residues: CASSVDVGITIEPYF. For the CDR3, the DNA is TGTGCCAGCAGCGTAGATGTCGGGATTACGATTGAGCCGTACTTC.

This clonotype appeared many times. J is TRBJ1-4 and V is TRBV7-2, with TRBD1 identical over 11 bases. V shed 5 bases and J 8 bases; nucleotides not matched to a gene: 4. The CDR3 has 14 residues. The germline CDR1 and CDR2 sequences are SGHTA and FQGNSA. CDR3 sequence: CASSPDRGQEKLFF. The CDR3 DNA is TGTGCCAGCAGCCCGGACAGGGGGCAGGAAAAACTGTTTTTT.

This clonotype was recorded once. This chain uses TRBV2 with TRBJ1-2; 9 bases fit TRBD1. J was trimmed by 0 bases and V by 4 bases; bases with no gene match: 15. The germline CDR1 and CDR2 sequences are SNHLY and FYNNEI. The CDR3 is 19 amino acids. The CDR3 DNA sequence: TGTGCCAGCAGTGCCGGACAGGGGAAAAATGATATAGCTAACTATGGCTACACCTTC. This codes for CASSAGQGKNDIANYGYTF.

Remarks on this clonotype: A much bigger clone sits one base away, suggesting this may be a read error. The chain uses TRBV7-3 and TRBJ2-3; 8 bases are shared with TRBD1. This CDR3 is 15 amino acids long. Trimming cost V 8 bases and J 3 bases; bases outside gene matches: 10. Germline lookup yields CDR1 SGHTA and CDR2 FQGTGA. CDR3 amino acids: CASGPGQGLTDTQYF. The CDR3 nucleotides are TGTGCCAGCGGCCCCGGACAGGGTTTGACAGATACGCAGTATTTT. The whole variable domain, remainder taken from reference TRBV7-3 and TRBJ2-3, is GAGVSQTPSNKVTEKGKYVELRCDPISGHTALYWYRQSLGQGPEFLIYFQGTGAADDSGLPNDRFFAVRPEGSVSTLKIQRTERGDSAVYLCASGPGQGLTDTQYFGPGTRLTVL.

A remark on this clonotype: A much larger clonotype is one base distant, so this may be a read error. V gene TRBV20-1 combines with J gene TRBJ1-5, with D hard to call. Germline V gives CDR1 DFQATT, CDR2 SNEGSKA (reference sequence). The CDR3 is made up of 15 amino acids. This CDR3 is CSASRAPYSTQPQHF. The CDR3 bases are TGCAGTGCTAGTAGGGCGCCATATAGCACTCAGCCCCAGCATTTT.

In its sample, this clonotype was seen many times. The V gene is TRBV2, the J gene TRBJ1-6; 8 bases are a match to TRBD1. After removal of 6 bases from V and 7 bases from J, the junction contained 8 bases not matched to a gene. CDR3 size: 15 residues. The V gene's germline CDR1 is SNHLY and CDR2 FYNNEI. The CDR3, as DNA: TGTGCCAGCAGACAGGACAGGGCTGGGAATTCACCCCTCCACTTT. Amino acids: CASRQDRAGNSPLHF.

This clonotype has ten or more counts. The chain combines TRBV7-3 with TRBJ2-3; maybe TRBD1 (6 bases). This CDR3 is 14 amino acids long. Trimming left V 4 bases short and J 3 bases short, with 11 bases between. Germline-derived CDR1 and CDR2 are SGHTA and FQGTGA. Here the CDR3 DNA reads TGTGCCAGCAGCTCGCTACAGGGAACAGATACGCAGTATTTT. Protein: CASSSLQGTDTQYF.

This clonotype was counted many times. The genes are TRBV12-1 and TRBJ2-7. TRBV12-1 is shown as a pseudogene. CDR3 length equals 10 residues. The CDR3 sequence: CASIRARQYF. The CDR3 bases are TGTGCCAGCATAAGAGCTAGACAGTACTTC.

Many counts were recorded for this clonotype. The chain's CDR3 is CASSLAGTYTDTQYF. The CDR3 DNA is TGTGCCAGCAGCTTAGCGGGGACGTACACAGATACGCAGTATTTT. The chain uses TRBV7-2 and TRBJ2-3; perhaps D is TRBD1 or TRBD2 (5 bases each). Trimming removed 0 bases from V and 2 bases from J, with 9 bases in between. This CDR3 has 15 amino acids. Germline V gene sequence: CDR1 SGHTA, CDR2 FQGNSA.

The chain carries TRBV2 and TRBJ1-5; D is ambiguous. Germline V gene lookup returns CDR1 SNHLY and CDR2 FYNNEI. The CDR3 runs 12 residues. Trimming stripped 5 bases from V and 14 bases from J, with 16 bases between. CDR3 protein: CASSPLYYNEHF. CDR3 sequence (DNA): TGTGCCAGCAGTCCCCTTTACTACAATGAGCATTTT. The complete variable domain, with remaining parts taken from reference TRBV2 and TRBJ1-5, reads EPEVTQTPSHQVTQMGQEVILRCVPISNHLYFYWYRQILGQKVEFLVSFYNNEISEKSEIFDDQFSVERPDGSNFTLKIRSTKLEDSAMYFCASSPLYYNEHFGDGTRLSIL.

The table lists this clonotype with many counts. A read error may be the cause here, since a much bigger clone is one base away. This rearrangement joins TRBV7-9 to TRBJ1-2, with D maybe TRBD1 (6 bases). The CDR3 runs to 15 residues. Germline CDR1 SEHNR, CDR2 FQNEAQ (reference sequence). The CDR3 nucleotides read TGTGCCAGCAGCAAAGGAGGGGGGGCGCCGGGTGGCTACCCCTTC. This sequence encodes CASSKGGGAPGGYPF.

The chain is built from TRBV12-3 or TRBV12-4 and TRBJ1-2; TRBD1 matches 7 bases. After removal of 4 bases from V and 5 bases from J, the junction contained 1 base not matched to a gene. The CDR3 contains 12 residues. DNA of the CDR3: TGTGCCAGCAGTTGGACAGGATATGGCTACACCTTC. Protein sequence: CASSWTGYGYTF.

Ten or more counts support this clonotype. In DNA, the CDR3 is TGCAGTGCGCCGACAGGGGTTGTCAATGAGCAGTTCTTC. Encoded protein: CSAPTGVVNEQFF. V is TRBV20-1 and J is TRBJ2-1, with 8 bases lining up with TRBD1. CDR3 length: 13 amino acids. J gave up 6 bases and V 6 bases, and 7 bases lay outside the gene matches. Per the germline V gene, CDR1 is DFQATT and CDR2 is SNEGSKA (reference sequence).

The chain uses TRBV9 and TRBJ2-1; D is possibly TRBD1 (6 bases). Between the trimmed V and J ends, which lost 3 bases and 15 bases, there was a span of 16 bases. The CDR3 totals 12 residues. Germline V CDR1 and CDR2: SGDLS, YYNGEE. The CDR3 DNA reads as TGTGCCAGCAGCGCCCCAGGGGCCGCTTTGTTCTTC. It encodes CASSAPGAALFF. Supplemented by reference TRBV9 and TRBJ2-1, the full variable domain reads DSGVTQTPKHLITATGQRVTLRCSPRSGDLSVYWYQQSLDQGLQFLIQYYNGEERAKGNILERFSAQQFPDLHSELNLSSLELGDSALYFCASSAPGAALFFGPGTRLTVL.

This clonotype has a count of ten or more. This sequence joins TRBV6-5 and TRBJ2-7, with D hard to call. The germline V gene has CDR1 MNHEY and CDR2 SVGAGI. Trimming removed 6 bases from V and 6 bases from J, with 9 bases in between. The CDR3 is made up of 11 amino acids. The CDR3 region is CASRHSAEQYF. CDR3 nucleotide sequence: TGTGCCAGCAGACACAGTGCCGAGCAGTACTTC.

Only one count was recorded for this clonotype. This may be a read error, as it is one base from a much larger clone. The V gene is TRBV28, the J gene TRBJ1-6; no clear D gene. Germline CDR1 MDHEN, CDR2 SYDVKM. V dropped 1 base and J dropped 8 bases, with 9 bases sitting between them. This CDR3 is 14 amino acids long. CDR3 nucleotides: TGTGCCAGCAGTTTATCAGGAGGACATTCACCCCTCCACTTT. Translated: CASSLSGGHSPLHF.

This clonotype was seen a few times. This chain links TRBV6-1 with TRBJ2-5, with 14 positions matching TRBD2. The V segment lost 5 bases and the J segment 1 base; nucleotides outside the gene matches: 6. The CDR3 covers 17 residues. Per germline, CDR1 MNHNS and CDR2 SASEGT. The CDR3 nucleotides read TGTGCCAGCAGTCAATCGACTAGCGGGGGGGGCCAAGAGACCCAGTACTTC. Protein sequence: CASSQSTSGGGQETQYF.

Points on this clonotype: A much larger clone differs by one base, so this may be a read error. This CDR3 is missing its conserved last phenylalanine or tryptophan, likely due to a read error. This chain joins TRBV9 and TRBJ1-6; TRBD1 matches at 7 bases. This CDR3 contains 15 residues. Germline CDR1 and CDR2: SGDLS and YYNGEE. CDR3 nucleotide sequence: TGTGCCGGCAGCTCCGACAGGGTAAGGACCTCACCCCTCCACTCT. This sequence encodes CAGSSDRVRTSPLHS.

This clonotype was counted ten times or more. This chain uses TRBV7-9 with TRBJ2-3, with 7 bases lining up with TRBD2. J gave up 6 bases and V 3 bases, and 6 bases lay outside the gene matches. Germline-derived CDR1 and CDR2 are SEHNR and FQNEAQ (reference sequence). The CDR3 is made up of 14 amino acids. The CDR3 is CASSFAGEDDTQYF. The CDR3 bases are TGTGCCAGCAGCTTTGCGGGAGAAGATGATACGCAGTATTTT.